This T cell receptor (beta chain) was recorded in a study of control samples from healthy donors and cancer patients. Germline values: CDR1 LNHDA, CDR2 SQIVND (reference sequence). V was trimmed by 2 bases and J by 10 bases, leaving 6 bases between them. The CDR3 runs to 11 residues. Repertoires were generated with immunoSEQ multiplex PCR, while TCRdb's copy carries only in-frame clones and drops some. The sample lists about 100,000 clones; 85% to 95% were seen once. This sequence joins TRBV19 and TRBJ2-1; D not certain. The receptor comes from a man aged 18 to 29 in good health. Sequenced input: blood. The CDR3 sequence is CASSIKSEQFF. Here the CDR3 DNA reads TGTGCCAGTAGTATAAAATCCGAGCAGTTCTTC.